This T cell receptor (beta chain) was captured by sequencing in a study of blood T cell repertoires in COVID-19. The table lists this clone with a count of one. Clones were read by immunoSEQ multiplex PCR, and TCRdb kept only the in-frame ones, dropping some. The sample comprises approximately 73,000 clones, around nine tenths of which are singletons, and more than 1.5% rests with the top ten. Specimen: peripheral blood. The TCR sequence derives from a woman between 55 and 75 years old with acute or convalescent COVID-19.

CDR3 protein: CASSILGLAGGLYNEQFF. The CDR3, as DNA: TGTGCCAGTAGTATACTTGGACTAGCGGGAGGGCTCTACAATGAGCAGTTCTTC. The chain carries TRBV19 and TRBJ2-1; 15 positions agree with TRBD2. V was pared by 2 bases and J by 3 bases, with 5 bases of the junction left unmatched. Germline loops: CDR1 LNHDA, CDR2 SQIVND (reference sequence). CDR3 length equals 18 residues. Together with reference TRBV19 and TRBJ2-1, the CDR3 gives the full variable domain: DGGITQSPKYLFRKEGQNVTLSCEQNLNHDAMYWYRQDPGQGLRLIYYSQIVNDFQKGDIAEGYSVSREKKESFPLTVTSAQKNPTAFYLCASSILGLAGGLYNEQFFGPGTRLTVL.